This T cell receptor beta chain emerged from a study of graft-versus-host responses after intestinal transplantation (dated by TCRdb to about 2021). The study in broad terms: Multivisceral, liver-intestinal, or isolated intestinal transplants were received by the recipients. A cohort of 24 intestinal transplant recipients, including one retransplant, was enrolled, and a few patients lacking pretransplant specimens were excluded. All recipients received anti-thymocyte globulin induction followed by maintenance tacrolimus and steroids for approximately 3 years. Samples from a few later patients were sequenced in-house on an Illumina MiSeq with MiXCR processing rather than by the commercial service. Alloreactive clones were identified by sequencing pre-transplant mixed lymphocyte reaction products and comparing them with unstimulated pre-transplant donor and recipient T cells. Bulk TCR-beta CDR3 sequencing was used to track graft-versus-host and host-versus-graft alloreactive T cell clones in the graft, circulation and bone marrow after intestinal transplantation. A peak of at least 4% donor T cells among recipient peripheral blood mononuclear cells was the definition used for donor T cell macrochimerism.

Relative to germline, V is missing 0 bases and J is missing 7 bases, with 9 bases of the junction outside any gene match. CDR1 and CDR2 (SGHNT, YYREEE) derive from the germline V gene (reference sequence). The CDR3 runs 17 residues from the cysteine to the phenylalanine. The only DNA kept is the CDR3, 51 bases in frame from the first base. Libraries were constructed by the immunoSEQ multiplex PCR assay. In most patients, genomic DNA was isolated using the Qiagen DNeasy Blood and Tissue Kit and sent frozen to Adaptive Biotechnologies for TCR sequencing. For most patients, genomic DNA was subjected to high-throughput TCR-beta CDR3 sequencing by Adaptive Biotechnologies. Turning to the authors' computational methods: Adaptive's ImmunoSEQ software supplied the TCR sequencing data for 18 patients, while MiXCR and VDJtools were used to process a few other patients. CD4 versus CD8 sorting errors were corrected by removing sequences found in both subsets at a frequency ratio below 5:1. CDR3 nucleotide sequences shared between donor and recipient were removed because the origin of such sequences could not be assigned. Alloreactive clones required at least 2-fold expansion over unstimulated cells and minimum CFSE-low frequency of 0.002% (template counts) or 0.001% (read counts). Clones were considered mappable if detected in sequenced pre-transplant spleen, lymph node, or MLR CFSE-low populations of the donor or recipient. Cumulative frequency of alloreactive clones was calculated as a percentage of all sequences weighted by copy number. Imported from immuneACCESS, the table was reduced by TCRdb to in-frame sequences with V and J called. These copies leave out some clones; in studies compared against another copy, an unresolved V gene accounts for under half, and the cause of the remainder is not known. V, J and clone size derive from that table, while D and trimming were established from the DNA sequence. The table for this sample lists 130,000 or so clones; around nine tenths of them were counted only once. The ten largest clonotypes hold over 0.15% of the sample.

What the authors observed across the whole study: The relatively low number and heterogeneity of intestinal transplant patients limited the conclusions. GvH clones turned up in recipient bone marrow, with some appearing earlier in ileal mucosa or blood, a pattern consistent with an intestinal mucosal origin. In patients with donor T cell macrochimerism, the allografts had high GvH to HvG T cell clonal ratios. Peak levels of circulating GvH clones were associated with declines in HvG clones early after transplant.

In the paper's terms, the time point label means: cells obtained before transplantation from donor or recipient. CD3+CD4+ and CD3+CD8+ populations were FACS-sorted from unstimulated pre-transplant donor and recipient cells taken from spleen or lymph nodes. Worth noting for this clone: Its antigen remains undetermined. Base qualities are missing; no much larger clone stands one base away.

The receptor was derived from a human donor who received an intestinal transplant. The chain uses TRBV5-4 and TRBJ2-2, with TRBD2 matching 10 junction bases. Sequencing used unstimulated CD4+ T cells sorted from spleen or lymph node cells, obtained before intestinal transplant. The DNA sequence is TGTGCCAGCAGCTTGGTGAAACTAGCGGGGCTTGGCGGGGAGCTGTTTTTT. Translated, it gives CASSLVKLAGLGGELFF.